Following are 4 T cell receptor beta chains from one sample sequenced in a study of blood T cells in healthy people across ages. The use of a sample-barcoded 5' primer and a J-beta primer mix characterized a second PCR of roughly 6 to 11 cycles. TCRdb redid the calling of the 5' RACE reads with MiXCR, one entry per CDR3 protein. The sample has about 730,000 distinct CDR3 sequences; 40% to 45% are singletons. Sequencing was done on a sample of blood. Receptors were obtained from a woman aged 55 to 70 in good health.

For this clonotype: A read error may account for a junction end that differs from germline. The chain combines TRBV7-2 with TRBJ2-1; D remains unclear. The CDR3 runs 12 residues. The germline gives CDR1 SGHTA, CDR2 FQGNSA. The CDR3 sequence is CASILGLREQFF. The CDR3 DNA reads TGTGCCAGCATCTTAGGGCTCCGCGAGCAGTTCTTC. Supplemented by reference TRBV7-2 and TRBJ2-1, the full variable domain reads GAGVSQSPSNKVTEKGKDVELRCDPISGHTALYWYRQSLGQGLEFLIYFQGNSAPDKSGLPSDRFSAERTGGSVSTLTIQRTQQEDSAVYLCASILGLREQFFGPGTRLTVL.

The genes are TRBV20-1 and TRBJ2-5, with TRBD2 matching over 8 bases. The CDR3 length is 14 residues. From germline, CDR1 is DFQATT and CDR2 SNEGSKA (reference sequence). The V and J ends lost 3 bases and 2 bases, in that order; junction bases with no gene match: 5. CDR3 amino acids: CSARVAGYQETQYF. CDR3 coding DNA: TGCAGTGCTAGGGTAGCGGGATATCAAGAGACCCAGTACTTC.

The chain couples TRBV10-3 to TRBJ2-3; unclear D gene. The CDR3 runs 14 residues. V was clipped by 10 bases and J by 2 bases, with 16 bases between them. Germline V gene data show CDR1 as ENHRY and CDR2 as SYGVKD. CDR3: CANNFQDTTDTQYF. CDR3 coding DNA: TGTGCCAACAACTTTCAGGATACCACAGATACGCAGTATTTT.

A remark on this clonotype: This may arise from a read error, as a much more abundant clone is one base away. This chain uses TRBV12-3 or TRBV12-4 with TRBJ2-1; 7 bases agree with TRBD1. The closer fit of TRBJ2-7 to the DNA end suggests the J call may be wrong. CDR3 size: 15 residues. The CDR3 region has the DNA TGTGCCAGCATAGGGGGCTCCGCGACTGATAATGAGCAGTACTTC. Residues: CASIGGSATDNEQYF.